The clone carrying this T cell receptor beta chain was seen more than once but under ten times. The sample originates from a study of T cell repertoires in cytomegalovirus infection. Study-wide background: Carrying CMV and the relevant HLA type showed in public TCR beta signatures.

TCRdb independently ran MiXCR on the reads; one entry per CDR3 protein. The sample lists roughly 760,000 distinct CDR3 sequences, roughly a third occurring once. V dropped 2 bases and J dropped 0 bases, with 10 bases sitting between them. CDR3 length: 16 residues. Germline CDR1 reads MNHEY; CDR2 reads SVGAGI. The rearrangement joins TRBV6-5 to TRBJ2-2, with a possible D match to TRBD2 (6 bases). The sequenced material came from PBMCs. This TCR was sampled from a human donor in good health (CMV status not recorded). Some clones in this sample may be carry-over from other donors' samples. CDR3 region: CASSYGTRSNTGELFF. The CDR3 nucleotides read TGTGCCAGCAGTTACGGGACTCGTTCGAACACCGGGGAGCTGTTTTTT.